Listed below are T cell receptor beta chains from one sample, sequenced in a study of vaccination effects on CD4 cells after COVID-19. Repertoires were generated with immunoSEQ multiplex PCR, while TCRdb's copy carries only in-frame clones and drops some. Found here are tens of thousands of clones, around 70% of them singletons; the top ten hold 1.5% to 1.7%. Antigens for these TCRs are unknown. This sample comprised CD4+ T cells from PBMCs cultured with HCoV-229E spike peptides, obtained after COVID-19 vaccination. Receptors were obtained from a human donor who received a COVID-19 vaccine. Each CDR3 is given with its conserved first and last residue. The D gene is left open where the match is weak. Not all rows give a size; the values are once, few, many and, for expanded clones, a class.

abundance: .
v_gene: TRBV19
j_gene: TRBJ1-1
d_gene: .
CDR3aa: CASSMIWTDPNTEAFF
CDR3nt: TGTGCCAGTAGTATGATATGGACTGACCCGAACACTGAAGCTTTCTTT

abundance: few
v_gene: TRBV28
j_gene: TRBJ1-5
d_gene: .
CDR3aa: CASTKGGTEQPQHF
CDR3nt: TGTGCCAGCACGAAGGGGGGGACGGAGCAGCCCCAGCATTTT

abundance: few
v_gene: TRBV7-3
j_gene: TRBJ2-3
d_gene: .
CDR3aa: CASSYQRADTQYF
CDR3nt: TGTGCCAGCAGCTACCAGAGGGCAGATACGCAGTATTTT

abundance: .
v_gene: TRBV19
j_gene: TRBJ2-1
d_gene: .
CDR3aa: CASSTQPGRGPSSYNEQFF
CDR3nt: TGTGCCAGTAGTACTCAGCCGGGACGAGGCCCAAGCTCCTACAATGAGCAGTTCTTC

abundance: .
v_gene: TRBV5-1
j_gene: TRBJ2-5
d_gene: .
CDR3aa: CASSLRGGGETQYF
CDR3nt: TGCGCCAGCAGCTTGAGGGGGGGCGGAGAGACCCAGTACTTC

abundance: .
v_gene: TRBV18
j_gene: TRBJ2-1
d_gene: TRBD2
CDR3aa: CASSPPSGGAINEQFF
CDR3nt: TGTGCCAGCTCACCACCAAGCGGGGGGGCAATCAATGAGCAGTTCTTC

abundance: .
v_gene: TRBV7-3
j_gene: TRBJ2-1
d_gene: .
CDR3aa: CASSPHSGLSYNEQFF
CDR3nt: TGTGCCAGCAGCCCCCATAGCGGACTCTCCTACAATGAGCAGTTCTTC

abundance: .
v_gene: TRBV5-1
j_gene: TRBJ2-2
d_gene: TRBD2
CDR3aa: CASSPLPSGGTTGELFF
CDR3nt: TGCGCCAGCAGCCCCCTCCCTAGCGGGGGAACCACCGGGGAGCTGTTTTTT

abundance: .
v_gene: TRBV5-1
j_gene: TRBJ1-4
d_gene: TRBD1
CDR3aa: CASSTGQGLGNEKLFF
CDR3nt: TGCGCCAGCAGCACGGGACAGGGATTGGGTAATGAAAAACTGTTTTTT

abundance: .
v_gene: TRBV5-1
j_gene: TRBJ2-3
d_gene: .
CDR3aa: CASSTGQTSTDTQYF
CDR3nt: TGCGCCAGCAGCACCGGACAGACTAGCACAGATACGCAGTATTTT

abundance: .
v_gene: TRBV15
j_gene: TRBJ2-5
d_gene: .
CDR3aa: CATSDADSWGGETQYF
CDR3nt: TGTGCCACCAGCGACGCCGACTCTTGGGGAGGAGAGACCCAGTACTTC

abundance: .
v_gene: TRBV6-1
j_gene: TRBJ1-2
d_gene: .
CDR3aa: CASSEAWHLYGYTF
CDR3nt: TGTGCCAGCAGTGAAGCGTGGCATCTCTATGGCTACACCTTC

abundance: .
v_gene: TRBV5-6
j_gene: TRBJ2-2
d_gene: .
CDR3aa: CASSFRSGAGELFF
CDR3nt: TGTGCCAGCAGCTTTCGGTCGGGGGCTGGGGAGCTGTTTTTT

abundance: .
v_gene: TRBV6-6
j_gene: TRBJ1-4
d_gene: TRBD1
CDR3aa: CASSYRDREKLFF
CDR3nt: TGTGCCAGCAGTTACCGCGACAGGGAGAAACTGTTTTTT

abundance: few
v_gene: TRBV7-9
j_gene: TRBJ1-2
d_gene: TRBD1
CDR3aa: CASSSGDSILF
CDR3nt: TGTGCCAGCAGCTCAGGGGACAGTATCCTCTTC

abundance: .
v_gene: TRBV5-6
j_gene: TRBJ1-6
d_gene: .
CDR3aa: CASSPGHHSYNSPLHF
CDR3nt: TGTGCCAGCAGCCCCGGGCACCATTCCTATAATTCACCCCTCCACTTT

abundance: .
v_gene: TRBV14
j_gene: TRBJ2-3
d_gene: .
CDR3aa: CASSSRAKADTQYF
CDR3nt: TGTGCCAGCAGCTCTCGGGCCAAGGCAGATACGCAGTATTTT

abundance: few
v_gene: TRBV5-4
j_gene: TRBJ2-2
d_gene: .
CDR3aa: CASSLSRANTGELFF
CDR3nt: TGTGCCAGCAGCCTAAGCAGGGCGAACACCGGGGAGCTGTTTTTT

abundance: .
v_gene: TRBV7-8
j_gene: TRBJ1-6
d_gene: TRBD1
CDR3aa: CASSQTGSSYNSPLHF
CDR3nt: TGTGCCAGCAGCCAGACAGGGAGCTCCTATAATTCACCCCTCCACTTT

abundance: .
v_gene: TRBV6-5
j_gene: TRBJ1-6
d_gene: .
CDR3aa: CASGLFAYNSPLHF
CDR3nt: TGTGCCAGCGGACTATTCGCCTATAATTCACCCCTCCACTTT

abundance: .
v_gene: TRBV7-9
j_gene: TRBJ2-2
d_gene: TRBD1
CDR3aa: CASSLRGGLTGELFF
CDR3nt: TGTGCCAGCAGCTTAAGAGGGGGCCTTACCGGGGAGCTGTTTTTT

abundance: once
v_gene: TRBV13
j_gene: TRBJ2-2
d_gene: .
CDR3aa: CASSLRQGGTGELFF
CDR3nt: TGTGCCAGCAGCCTTCGACAGGGAGGGACCGGGGAGCTGTTTTTT

abundance: .
v_gene: TRBV7-2
j_gene: TRBJ2-1
d_gene: TRBD2
CDR3aa: CASSSVSGGGYNEQFF
CDR3nt: TGTGCCAGCAGTTCAGTTAGTGGGGGGGGGTACAATGAGCAGTTCTTC

abundance: few
v_gene: TRBV19
j_gene: TRBJ2-2
d_gene: TRBD1
CDR3aa: CASSSPGQGRTGELFF
CDR3nt: TGTGCCAGTAGTTCACCCGGACAGGGCCGGACCGGGGAGCTGTTTTTT

abundance: .
v_gene: TRBV10-1
j_gene: TRBJ2-2
d_gene: .
CDR3aa: CASTGRLETGELFF
CDR3nt: TGCGCCAGCACCGGACGGCTGGAGACCGGGGAGCTGTTTTTT

abundance: few
v_gene: TRBV6-5
j_gene: TRBJ1-4
d_gene: .
CDR3aa: CASSYYREGNEKLFF
CDR3nt: TGTGCCAGCAGTTATTACAGGGAGGGGAATGAAAAACTGTTTTTT

abundance: .
v_gene: TRBV6-2/TRBV6-3
j_gene: TRBJ2-1
d_gene: .
CDR3aa: CASSSWGASYNEQFF
CDR3nt: TGTGCCAGCAGTTCCTGGGGGGCCTCCTACAATGAGCAGTTCTTC

abundance: few
v_gene: TRBV3-1/TRBV3-2
j_gene: TRBJ1-1
d_gene: .
CDR3aa: CASSSLISDSEAFF
CDR3nt: TGTGCCAGCAGCTCCTTAATCAGCGACAGTGAAGCTTTCTTT

abundance: few
v_gene: TRBV6-4
j_gene: TRBJ1-2
d_gene: TRBD1
CDR3aa: CASSDTGTANYGYTF
CDR3nt: TGTGCCAGCAGTGACACCGGGACAGCTAACTATGGCTACACCTTC

abundance: .
v_gene: TRBV5-1
j_gene: TRBJ2-1
d_gene: .
CDR3aa: CASSLRAAQGGEQFF
CDR3nt: TGCGCCAGCAGCTTGAGGGCGGCTCAGGGAGGTGAGCAGTTCTTC

abundance: .
v_gene: TRBV18
j_gene: TRBJ2-3
d_gene: TRBD1
CDR3aa: CASSPSFQGASDTQYF
CDR3nt: TGTGCCAGCTCACCATCTTTTCAGGGGGCCTCAGATACGCAGTATTTT

abundance: .
v_gene: TRBV4-1
j_gene: TRBJ1-5
d_gene: .
CDR3aa: CASSQGTGVGGPQHF
CDR3nt: TGCGCCAGCAGCCAAGGGACCGGGGTAGGTGGGCCCCAGCATTTT

abundance: few
v_gene: TRBV2
j_gene: TRBJ1-2
d_gene: .
CDR3aa: CASSERWGHGYTF
CDR3nt: TGTGCCAGCAGTGAAAGGTGGGGACATGGCTACACCTTC

abundance: .
v_gene: TRBV10-2
j_gene: TRBJ2-2
d_gene: TRBD2
CDR3aa: CASSERLGLADANTGELFF
CDR3nt: TGCGCCAGCAGTGAGCGGTTAGGGCTAGCGGACGCGAACACCGGGGAGCTGTTTTTT

abundance: .
v_gene: TRBV7-8
j_gene: TRBJ2-1
d_gene: TRBD1
CDR3aa: CASSFGDRGSKFF
CDR3nt: TGTGCCAGCAGCTTCGGAGACAGGGGGAGCAAGTTCTTC

abundance: few
v_gene: TRBV28
j_gene: TRBJ1-6
d_gene: .
CDR3aa: CASRQRSPLHF
CDR3nt: TGTGCCTCCCGCCAGAGATCACCCCTCCACTTT

abundance: few
v_gene: TRBV10-3
j_gene: TRBJ2-2
d_gene: TRBD2
CDR3aa: CAIANSGGELFF
CDR3nt: TGTGCCATCGCGAATAGCGGGGGGGAGCTGTTTTTT

abundance: .
v_gene: TRBV11-3
j_gene: TRBJ2-1
d_gene: TRBD2
CDR3aa: CASSLLAGSNNEQFF
CDR3nt: TGTGCCAGCAGCTTACTAGCGGGGTCAAACAATGAGCAGTTCTTC

abundance: .
v_gene: TRBV24-1
j_gene: TRBJ2-3
d_gene: .
CDR3aa: CATSENDGGRRTDTQYF
CDR3nt: TGTGCCACCAGTGAAAATGATGGCGGGCGAAGGACAGATACGCAGTATTTT

abundance: few
v_gene: TRBV4-1
j_gene: TRBJ1-1
d_gene: .
CDR3aa: CASSHFPEAEAFF
CDR3nt: TGCGCCAGCAGCCATTTCCCCGAGGCTGAAGCTTTCTTT

abundance: .
v_gene: TRBV6-5
j_gene: TRBJ1-1
d_gene: .
CDR3aa: CASSSNQGLNTEAFF
CDR3nt: TGTGCCAGCAGTTCGAATCAGGGGCTGAACACTGAAGCTTTCTTT

abundance: .
v_gene: TRBV29-1
j_gene: TRBJ1-1
d_gene: TRBD1
CDR3aa: CSAWDRGNTEAFF
CDR3nt: TGCAGCGCATGGGACAGGGGAAACACTGAAGCTTTCTTT

abundance: .
v_gene: TRBV5-1
j_gene: TRBJ1-4
d_gene: .
CDR3aa: CASSPGAATNEKLFF
CDR3nt: TGCGCCAGCAGCCCGGGGGCAGCCACTAATGAAAAACTGTTTTTT

abundance: .
v_gene: TRBV9
j_gene: TRBJ1-2
d_gene: .
CDR3aa: CASSVAPEWQPVSYTF
CDR3nt: TGTGCCAGCAGCGTAGCCCCAGAGTGGCAGCCCGTTAGCTACACCTTC

abundance: .
v_gene: TRBV12-3/TRBV12-4
j_gene: TRBJ1-1
d_gene: .
CDR3aa: CASSLQMNTEAFF
CDR3nt: TGTGCCAGCAGTCTACAGATGAACACTGAAGCTTTCTTT

abundance: .
v_gene: TRBV5-1
j_gene: TRBJ2-3
d_gene: TRBD2
CDR3aa: CASSLMSGGALDTQYF
CDR3nt: TGCGCCAGCAGCTTAATGAGCGGGGGGGCTCTAGATACGCAGTATTTT

abundance: .
v_gene: TRBV10-3
j_gene: TRBJ2-6
d_gene: .
CDR3aa: CAIFAGSGANVLTF
CDR3nt: TGTGCCATCTTCGCCGGGTCTGGGGCCAACGTCCTGACTTTC

abundance: once
v_gene: TRBV5-8
j_gene: TRBJ1-2
d_gene: .
CDR3aa: CASSSRGGRMNRDTF
CDR3nt: TGTGCCAGCAGCTCTCGAGGGGGAAGGATGAATCGGGACACCTTC

abundance: .
v_gene: TRBV6-1
j_gene: TRBJ1-5
d_gene: .
CDR3aa: CASSEAQGMGQPQHF
CDR3nt: TGTGCCAGCAGTGAAGCGCAGGGGATGGGTCAGCCCCAGCATTTT

abundance: .
v_gene: TRBV6-2/TRBV6-3
j_gene: TRBJ1-5
d_gene: TRBD1
CDR3aa: CASSYVTGGYQPQHF
CDR3nt: TGTGCCAGCAGTTATGTCACAGGGGGCTATCAGCCCCAGCATTTT

abundance: .
v_gene: TRBV14
j_gene: TRBJ1-2
d_gene: .
CDR3aa: CASSQSGYGYTF
CDR3nt: TGTGCCAGCAGCCAAAGTGGCTATGGCTACACCTTC

abundance: .
v_gene: TRBV2
j_gene: TRBJ1-4
d_gene: .
CDR3aa: CASSEALRTGRMFF
CDR3nt: TGTGCCAGCAGTGAAGCGCTTCGTACAGGAAGAATGTTTTTT

abundance: .
v_gene: TRBV27
j_gene: TRBJ1-2
d_gene: .
CDR3aa: CASSFTGRNNYGYTF
CDR3nt: TGTGCCAGCAGTTTCACAGGGAGGAATAACTATGGCTACACCTTC

abundance: .
v_gene: TRBV5-1
j_gene: TRBJ1-2
d_gene: .
CDR3aa: CASSLLMSLGYGYTF
CDR3nt: TGCGCCAGCAGCTTGTTAATGTCGCTTGGCTATGGCTACACCTTC